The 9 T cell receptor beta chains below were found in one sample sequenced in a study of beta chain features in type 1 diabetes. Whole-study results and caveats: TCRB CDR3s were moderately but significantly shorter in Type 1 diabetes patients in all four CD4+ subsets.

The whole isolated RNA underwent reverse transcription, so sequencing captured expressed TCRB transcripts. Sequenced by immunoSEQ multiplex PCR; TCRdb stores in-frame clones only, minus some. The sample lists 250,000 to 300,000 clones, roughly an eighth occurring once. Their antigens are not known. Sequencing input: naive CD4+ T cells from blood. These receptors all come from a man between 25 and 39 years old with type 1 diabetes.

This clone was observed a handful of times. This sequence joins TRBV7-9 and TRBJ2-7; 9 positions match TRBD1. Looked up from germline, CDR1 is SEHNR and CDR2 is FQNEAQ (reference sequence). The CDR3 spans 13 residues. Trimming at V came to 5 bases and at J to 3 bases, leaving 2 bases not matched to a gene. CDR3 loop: CASSPGQGYEQYF. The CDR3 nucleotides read TGTGCCAGCAGCCCGGGACAGGGCTACGAGCAGTACTTC.

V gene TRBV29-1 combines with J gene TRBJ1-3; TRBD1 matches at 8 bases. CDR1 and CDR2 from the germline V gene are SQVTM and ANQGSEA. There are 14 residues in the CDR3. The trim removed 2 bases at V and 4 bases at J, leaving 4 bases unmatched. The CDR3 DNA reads TGCAGCGTTGAACGGACAGGGTTCGGAAACACCATATATTTT. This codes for CSVERTGFGNTIYF.

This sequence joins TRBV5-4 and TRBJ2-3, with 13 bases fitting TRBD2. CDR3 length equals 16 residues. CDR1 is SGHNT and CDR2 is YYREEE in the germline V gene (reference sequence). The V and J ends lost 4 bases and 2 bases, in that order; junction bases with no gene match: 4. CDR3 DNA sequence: TGTGCCAGCAGCGCGGGACTAGCGGGACCCACAGATACGCAGTATTTT. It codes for CASSAGLAGPTDTQYF.

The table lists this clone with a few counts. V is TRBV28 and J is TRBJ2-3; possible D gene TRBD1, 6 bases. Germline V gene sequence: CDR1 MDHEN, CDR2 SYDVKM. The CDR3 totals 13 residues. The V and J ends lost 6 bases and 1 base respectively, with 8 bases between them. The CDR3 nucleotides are TGTGCCAGCAGCAGGGGCGGCACAGATACGCAGTATTTT. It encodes CASSRGGTDTQYF.

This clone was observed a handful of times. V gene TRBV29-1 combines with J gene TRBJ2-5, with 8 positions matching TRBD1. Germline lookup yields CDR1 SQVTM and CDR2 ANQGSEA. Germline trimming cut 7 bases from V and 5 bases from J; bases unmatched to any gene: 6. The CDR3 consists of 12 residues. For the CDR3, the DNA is TGCAGCGGTGACAGGGGTTCGGAGACCCAGTACTTC. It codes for CSGDRGSETQYF.

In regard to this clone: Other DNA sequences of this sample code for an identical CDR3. As DNA, the CDR3 is TGTGCCAGCTCCCCGGGGGGGGGCGATCAGCCCCAGCATTTT. It codes for CASSPGGGDQPQHF. The chain recombines TRBV18 with TRBJ1-5; TRBD1 might be the D (6 bases). CDR3 size: 14 residues. Germline V gives CDR1 KGHSH, CDR2 LQKENI. Trimming removed 6 bases from V and 5 bases from J, with 14 bases in between.

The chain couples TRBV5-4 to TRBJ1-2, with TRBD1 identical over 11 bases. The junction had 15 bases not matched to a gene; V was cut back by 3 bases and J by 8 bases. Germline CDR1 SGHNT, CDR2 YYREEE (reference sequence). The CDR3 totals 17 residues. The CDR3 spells CASSSYYQGQGARGYTF. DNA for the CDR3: TGTGCCAGCAGCTCCTACTACCAAGGACAGGGGGCGCGGGGCTACACCTTC. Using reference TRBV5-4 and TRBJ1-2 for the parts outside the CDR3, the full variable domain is ETGVTQSPTHLIKTRGQQVTLRCSSQSGHNTVSWYQQALGQGPQFIFQYYREEENGRGNFPPRFSGLQFPNYSSELNVNALELDDSALYLCASSSYYQGQGARGYTFGSGTRLTVV.

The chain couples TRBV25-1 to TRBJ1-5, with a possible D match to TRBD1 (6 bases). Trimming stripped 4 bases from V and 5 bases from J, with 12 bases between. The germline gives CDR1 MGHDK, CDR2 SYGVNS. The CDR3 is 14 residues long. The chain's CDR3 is CASSGGQFHQPQHF. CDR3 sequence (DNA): TGTGCCAGCAGTGGAGGACAGTTCCATCAGCCCCAGCATTTT.

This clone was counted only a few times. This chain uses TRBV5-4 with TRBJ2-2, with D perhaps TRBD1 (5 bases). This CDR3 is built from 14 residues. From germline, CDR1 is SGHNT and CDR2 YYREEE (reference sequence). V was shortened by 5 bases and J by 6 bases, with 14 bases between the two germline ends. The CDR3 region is CASSEDTASGELFF. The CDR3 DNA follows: TGTGCCAGCAGTGAGGACACGGCTTCCGGGGAGCTGTTTTTT. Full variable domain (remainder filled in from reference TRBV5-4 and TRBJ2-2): ETGVTQSPTHLIKTRGQQVTLRCSSQSGHNTVSWYQQALGQGPQFIFQYYREEENGRGNFPPRFSGLQFPNYSSELNVNALELDDSALYLCASSEDTASGELFFGEGSRLTVL.